These T cell receptor beta chains were read from a single sample in a study of a mutant IDH1 vaccine in newly diagnosed glioma. These receptors have no known antigen. Method: immunoSEQ multiplex PCR; TCRdb's copy keeps in-frame clones and lacks some. This sample has over 45,000 clones, with less than 80% found just once. Sequenced here: PBMCs, sampled from a glioma patient whose treatment included an IDH1 peptide vaccine. The receptors were gathered from a man aged 50 to 59 with glioma. The CDR3 runs from the conserved cysteine through the conserved F or W. A D gene is named only where the DNA matches it firmly. Clone sizes are given selectively: once, few, many, or a class where the clone is expanded.

v_gene	d_gene	abundance	j_gene	CDR3aa	CDR3nt
TRBV5-6	NA	NA	TRBJ1-1	CASSLAPGNTEAFF	TGTGCCAGCAGCTTGGCCCCAGGGAACACTGAAGCTTTCTTT
TRBV27	TRBD1	NA	TRBJ2-2	CASSTQGVHTGELFF	TGTGCCAGCAGTACCCAGGGGGTGCACACCGGGGAGCTGTTTTTT
TRBV19	NA	NA	TRBJ1-1	CASSIPPGRGRGTEAFF	TGTGCCAGTAGTATTCCCCCCGGCAGGGGCCGTGGAACTGAAGCTTTCTTT
TRBV4-3	NA	NA	TRBJ2-1	CASSQEGGQGGFGQFF	TGCGCCAGCAGCCAAGAAGGGGGGCAGGGGGGGTTTGGGCAGTTCTTC
TRBV4-2	NA	NA	TRBJ1-2	CASSQVGDGGYGYTF	TGTGCCAGCAGCCAAGTTGGGGATGGTGGCTATGGCTACACCTTC
TRBV28	TRBD2	NA	TRBJ2-5	CASSRGERGGGETQYF	TGTGCCAGCAGTCGTGGGGAGCGGGGGGGCGGAGAGACCCAGTACTTC
TRBV30	NA	NA	TRBJ2-1	CAWSGGDIHEQFF	TGTGCCTGGAGTGGGGGGGACATCCATGAGCAGTTCTTC
TRBV7-8	NA	NA	TRBJ2-5	CASSLYPSETQYF	TGTGCCAGCAGCTTATACCCCTCCGAGACCCAGTACTTC
TRBV7-1	NA	few	TRBJ1-2	CASSLLGEDYGYTF	TGTGCCAGCAGCTTATTGGGGGAAGACTATGGCTACACCTTC
TRBV6-1	TRBD1	NA	TRBJ1-1	CASSGPGQGDTEAFF	TGTGCCAGCAGTGGTCCGGGACAGGGAGACACTGAAGCTTTCTTT
TRBV5-1	NA	NA	TRBJ2-3	CASSEDSVNTDTQYF	TGCGCCAGCAGCGAGGACAGTGTTAACACAGATACGCAGTATTTT
TRBV2	NA	NA	TRBJ1-4	CASSGTGVGKKLFF	TGTGCCAGCAGCGGAACGGGGGTAGGCAAAAAACTGTTTTTT
TRBV28	NA	NA	TRBJ1-2	CASSPPQGNYGYTF	TGTGCCAGCAGTCCCCCGCAAGGCAACTATGGCTACACCTTC
TRBV27	NA	NA	TRBJ2-2	CASSESAYRGTGELFF	TGTGCCAGCAGTGAGTCGGCATATCGGGGAACCGGGGAGCTGTTTTTT
TRBV28	NA	NA	TRBJ2-7	CASSMNYEQYF	TGTGCCAGCAGTATGAATTACGAGCAGTACTTC
TRBV6-5	TRBD1	NA	TRBJ2-3	CASSYSGQGRADTQYF	TGTGCCAGCAGTTACTCAGGACAGGGCCGGGCAGATACGCAGTATTTT
TRBV6-5	TRBD1	once	TRBJ1-1	CASRRTDRGTEAFF	TGTGCCAGCAGACGAACGGACAGGGGCACTGAAGCTTTCTTT
TRBV19	NA	NA	TRBJ1-5	CASTLPGRDDQPQHF	TGTGCCAGTACCCTTCCAGGGAGGGATGATCAGCCCCAGCATTTT
TRBV5-4	NA	NA	TRBJ2-7	CASSPSGSDEQYF	TGTGCCAGCAGTCCCTCAGGGTCTGACGAGCAGTACTTC
TRBV15	NA	NA	TRBJ2-6	CATTTRGSGANVLTF	TGTGCCACCACGACACGGGGCTCCGGGGCCAACGTCCTGACTTTC
TRBV5-1	NA	few	TRBJ1-1	CASSLQLNTEAFF	TGCGCCAGCAGCTTGCAGTTGAACACTGAAGCTTTCTTT
TRBV7-6	NA	NA	TRBJ2-1	CASTPGGPSYNEQFF	TGTGCCAGCACCCCCGGGGGTCCCTCCTACAATGAGCAGTTCTTC
TRBV20-1	NA	once	TRBJ2-3	CSGSTDTQYF	TGCAGTGGGTCCACAGATACGCAGTATTTT